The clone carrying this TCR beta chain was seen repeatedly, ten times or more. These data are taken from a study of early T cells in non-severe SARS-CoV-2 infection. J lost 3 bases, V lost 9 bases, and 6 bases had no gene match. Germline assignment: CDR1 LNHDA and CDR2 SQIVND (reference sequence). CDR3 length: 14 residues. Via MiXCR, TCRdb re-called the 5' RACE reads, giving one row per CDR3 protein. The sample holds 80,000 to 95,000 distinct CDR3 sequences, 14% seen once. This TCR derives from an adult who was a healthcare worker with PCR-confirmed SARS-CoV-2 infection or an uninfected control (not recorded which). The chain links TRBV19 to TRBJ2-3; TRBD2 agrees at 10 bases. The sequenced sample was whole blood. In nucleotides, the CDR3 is TGTGCCAGCCGCGGACTAGCGGAAACAGATACGCAGTATTTT. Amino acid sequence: CASRGLAETDTQYF.